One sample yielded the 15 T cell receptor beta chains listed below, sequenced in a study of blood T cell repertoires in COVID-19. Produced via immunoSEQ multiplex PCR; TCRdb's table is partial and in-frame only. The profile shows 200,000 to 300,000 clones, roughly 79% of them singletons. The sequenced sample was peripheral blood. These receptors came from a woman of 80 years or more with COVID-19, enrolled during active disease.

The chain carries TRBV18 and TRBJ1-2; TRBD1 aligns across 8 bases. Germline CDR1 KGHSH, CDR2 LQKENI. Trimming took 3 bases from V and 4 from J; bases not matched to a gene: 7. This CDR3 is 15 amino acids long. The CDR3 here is CASSPEDRAPYGYTF. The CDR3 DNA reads TGTGCCAGCTCACCTGAGGACAGGGCTCCCTATGGCTACACCTTC.

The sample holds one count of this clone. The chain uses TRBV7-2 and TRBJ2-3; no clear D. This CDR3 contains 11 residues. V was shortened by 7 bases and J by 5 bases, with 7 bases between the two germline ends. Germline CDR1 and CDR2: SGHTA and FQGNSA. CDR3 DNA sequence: TGTGCCAGCACCCCGGGAGATACGCAGTATTTT. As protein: CASTPGDTQYF.

CDR3 bases: TGTGCCAGCAGTCGGGAGGGGCCCCAGCATTTT. It codes for CASSREGPQHF. This sequence joins TRBV6-2 or TRBV6-3 and TRBJ1-5, with no clear D. Trimming removed 5 bases at V and 9 bases at J, with 8 bases between. Germline CDR1 MNHEY, CDR2 SVGEGT. The CDR3 totals 11 residues.

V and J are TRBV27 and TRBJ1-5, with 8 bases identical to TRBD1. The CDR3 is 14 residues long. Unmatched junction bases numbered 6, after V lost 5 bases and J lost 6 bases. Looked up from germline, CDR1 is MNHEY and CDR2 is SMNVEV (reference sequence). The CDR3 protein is CASSATGVSQPQHF. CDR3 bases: TGTGCCAGCAGTGCGACAGGGGTCTCTCAGCCCCAGCATTTT.

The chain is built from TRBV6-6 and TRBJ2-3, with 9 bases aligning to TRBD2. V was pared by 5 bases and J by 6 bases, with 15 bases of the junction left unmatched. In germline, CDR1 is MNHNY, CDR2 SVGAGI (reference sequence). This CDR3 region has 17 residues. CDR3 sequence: CASSRPDGSGRSDTQYF. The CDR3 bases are TGTGCCAGCAGTCGGCCTGACGGTAGCGGGAGATCGGATACGCAGTATTTT.

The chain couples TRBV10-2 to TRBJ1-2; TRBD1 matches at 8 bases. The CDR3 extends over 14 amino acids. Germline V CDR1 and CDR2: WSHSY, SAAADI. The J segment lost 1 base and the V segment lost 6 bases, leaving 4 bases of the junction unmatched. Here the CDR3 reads CASSLDRVNYGYTF. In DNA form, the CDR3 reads TGCGCCAGCAGCTTGGACAGGGTTAACTATGGCTACACCTTC.

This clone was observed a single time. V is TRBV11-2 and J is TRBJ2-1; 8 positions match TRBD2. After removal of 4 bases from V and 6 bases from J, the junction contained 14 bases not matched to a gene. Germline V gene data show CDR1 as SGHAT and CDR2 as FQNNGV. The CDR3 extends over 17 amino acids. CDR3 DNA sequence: TGTGCCAGCAGCTCAAGGATTAGCGGGACCTGGCCCAATGAGCAGTTCTTC. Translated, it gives CASSSRISGTWPNEQFF.

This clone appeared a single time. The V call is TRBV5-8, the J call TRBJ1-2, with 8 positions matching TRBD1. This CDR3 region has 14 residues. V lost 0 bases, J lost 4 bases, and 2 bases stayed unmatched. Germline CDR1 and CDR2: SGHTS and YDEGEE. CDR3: CASSLGGTGYGYTF. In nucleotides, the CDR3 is TGTGCCAGCAGCTTGGGGGGGACAGGCTATGGCTACACCTTC. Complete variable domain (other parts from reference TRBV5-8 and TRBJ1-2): EAGVTQSPTHLIKTRGQQATLRCSPISGHTSVYWYQQALGLGLQFLLWYDEGEERNRGNFPPRFSGRQFPNYSSELNVNALELEDSALYLCASSLGGTGYGYTFGSGTRLTVV.

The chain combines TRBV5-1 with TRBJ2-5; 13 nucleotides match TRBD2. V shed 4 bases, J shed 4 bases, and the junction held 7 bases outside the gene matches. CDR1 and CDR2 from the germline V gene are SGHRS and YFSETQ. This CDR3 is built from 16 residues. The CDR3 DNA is TGCGCCAGCAGCGTCGGGACTAGCGGGACTCTAGAGACCCAGTACTTC. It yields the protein CASSVGTSGTLETQYF.

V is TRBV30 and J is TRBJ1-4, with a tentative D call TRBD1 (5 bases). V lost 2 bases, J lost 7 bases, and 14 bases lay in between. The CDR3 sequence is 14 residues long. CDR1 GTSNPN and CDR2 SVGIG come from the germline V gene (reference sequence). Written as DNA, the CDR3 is TGTGCCTGGAGTCGGACATTTGTCGGTGAAAAACTGTTTTTT. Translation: CAWSRTFVGEKLFF. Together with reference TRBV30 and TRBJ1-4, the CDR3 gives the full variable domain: SQTIHQWPATLVQPVGSPLSLECTVEGTSNPNLYWYRQAAGRGLQLLFYSVGIGQISSEVPQNLSASRPQDRQFILSSKKLLLSDSGFYLCAWSRTFVGEKLFFGSGTQLSVL.

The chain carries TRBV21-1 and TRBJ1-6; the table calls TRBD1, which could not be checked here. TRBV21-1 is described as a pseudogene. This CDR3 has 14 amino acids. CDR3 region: CASRRDRVGSPLHF. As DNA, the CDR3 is TGTGCCAGCAGACGCGACAGGGTCGGTTCACCCCTCCACTTT.

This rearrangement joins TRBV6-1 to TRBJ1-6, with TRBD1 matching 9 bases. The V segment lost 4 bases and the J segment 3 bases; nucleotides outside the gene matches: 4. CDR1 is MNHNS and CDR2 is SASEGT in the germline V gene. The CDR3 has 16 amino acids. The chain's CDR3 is CASSGQGGFYNSPLHF. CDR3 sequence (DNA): TGTGCCAGCAGTGGACAGGGGGGCTTCTATAATTCACCCCTCCACTTT.

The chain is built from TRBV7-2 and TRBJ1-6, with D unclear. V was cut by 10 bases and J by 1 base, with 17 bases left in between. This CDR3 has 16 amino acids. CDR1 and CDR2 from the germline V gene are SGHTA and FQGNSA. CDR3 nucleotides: TGTGCCACTTCCCCCAGGAGGGCATCCTATAATTCACCCCTCCACTTT. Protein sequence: CATSPRRASYNSPLHF.

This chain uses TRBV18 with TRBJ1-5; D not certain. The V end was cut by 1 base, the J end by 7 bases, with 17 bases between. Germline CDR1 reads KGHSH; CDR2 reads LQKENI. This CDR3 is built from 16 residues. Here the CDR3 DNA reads TGTGCCAGCTCACCACTCAGTTTGGGTCCGGGACAGCCCCAGCATTTT. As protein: CASSPLSLGPGQPQHF.

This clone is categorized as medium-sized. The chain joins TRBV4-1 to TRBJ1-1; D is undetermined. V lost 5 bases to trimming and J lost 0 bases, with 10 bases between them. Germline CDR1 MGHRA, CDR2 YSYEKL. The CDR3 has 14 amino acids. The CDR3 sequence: CASSGRTVNTEAFF. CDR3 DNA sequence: TGCGCCAGCAGCGGGAGGACGGTGAACACTGAAGCTTTCTTT.